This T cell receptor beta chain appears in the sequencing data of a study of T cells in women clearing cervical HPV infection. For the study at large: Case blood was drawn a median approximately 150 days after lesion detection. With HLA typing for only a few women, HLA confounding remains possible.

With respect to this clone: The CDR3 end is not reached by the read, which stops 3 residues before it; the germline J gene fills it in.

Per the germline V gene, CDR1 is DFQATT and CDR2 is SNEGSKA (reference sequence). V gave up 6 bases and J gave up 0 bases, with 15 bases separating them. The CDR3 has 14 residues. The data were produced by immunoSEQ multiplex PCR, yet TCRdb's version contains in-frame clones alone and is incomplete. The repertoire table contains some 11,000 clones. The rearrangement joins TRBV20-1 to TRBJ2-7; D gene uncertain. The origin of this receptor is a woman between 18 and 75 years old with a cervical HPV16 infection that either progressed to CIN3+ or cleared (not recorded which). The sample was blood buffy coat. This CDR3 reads CSASRHGSSYEQYF. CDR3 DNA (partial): TGCAGTGCCAGCAGACACGGAAGCTCCTACGAG.